Shown below are 4 T cell receptor beta chains from a single sample sequenced in a study of beta chain features in type 1 diabetes. Study-wide points: There was a moderate but significant shortening of TCRB CDR3s in all four CD4+ subsets of Type 1 diabetes patients.

Their antigens are not known. Expressed TCRB transcripts were sequenced because the isolated RNA had all been reverse transcribed beforehand. The repertoire was sequenced with immunoSEQ multiplex PCR; TCRdb's copy has only in-frame clones and lacks some. The table records about 160,000 clones, approximately 10% of them present only once. Sequencing was done on a sample of central memory CD4+ T cells from blood. All receptors come from a woman younger than 45 with type 1 diabetes.

There are many counts of this clone. The chain links TRBV5-4 to TRBJ1-2; D is unresolved. Germline loops: CDR1 SGHNT, CDR2 YYREEE (reference sequence). Trimming shortened V by 0 bases and J by 0 bases, and 12 bases separated the two germline ends. This CDR3 region has 16 residues. The CDR3 region has the DNA TGTGCCAGCAGCTTGGGGGGAGCCTCTCCTAACTATGGCTACACCTTC. This codes for CASSLGGASPNYGYTF.

The V call is TRBV29-1, the J call TRBJ2-5; unclear D gene. Germline loops: CDR1 SQVTM, CDR2 ANQGSEA. The CDR3 is 12 residues long. Trimming removed 6 bases at V and 0 bases at J, with 8 bases between. The CDR3 loop reads CSVHQYQETQYF. Written as DNA, the CDR3 is TGCAGCGTCCACCAGTACCAAGAGACCCAGTACTTC.

This clone appeared a few times. V and J are TRBV28 and TRBJ2-3, with D perhaps TRBD1 (6 bases). Germline CDR1 MDHEN, CDR2 SYDVKM. This CDR3 is 16 amino acids long. V shed 10 bases and J shed 0 bases, with 20 bases lying between them. CDR3 protein: CATWTPRGISTDTQYF. The CDR3 DNA reads TGTGCCACTTGGACGCCGAGGGGGATCAGCACAGATACGCAGTATTTT.

This clone was observed at least ten times. This chain joins TRBV19 and TRBJ2-7, with D perhaps TRBD1 (6 bases). CDR3 length: 15 amino acids. Trimming shortened V by 5 bases and J by 2 bases, and 16 bases separated the two germline ends. CDR1 is LNHDA and CDR2 is SQIVND in the germline V gene (reference sequence). The CDR3 is CASSLGTTFTYEQYF. The CDR3 nucleotides are TGTGCCAGTAGTCTCGGGACAACCTTTACCTACGAGCAGTACTTC.